One sample yielded the 18 T cell receptor beta chains listed below, sequenced in a study of T cells after yellow fever vaccination. Each CDR3 protein gets one entry after TCRdb re-called the 5' RACE reads with MiXCR. The repertoire holds 500,000 to 700,000 distinct CDR3 sequences, with 15% to 20% as singletons. Sequenced here: PBMCs, sampled 15 days after the yellow fever booster vaccination. These TCRs come from a young man who received the YFV17D yellow fever vaccine.

This clonotype has a handful of counts. V gene TRBV7-6 combines with J gene TRBJ1-1, with TRBD1 as a possible D gene (6 bases). The CDR3 is 16 residues long. V shed 1 base and J shed 0 bases, with 12 bases lying between them. Germline V gene sequence: CDR1 SGHVS, CDR2 FNYEAQ. CDR3 in DNA: TGTGCCAGCAGCTTAGGGGGAGCAGGGGTGAACACTGAAGCTTTCTTT. It yields the protein CASSLGGAGVNTEAFF.

In this sample, this clonotype turned up many times. The CDR3 is CASRYTGELFF. The CDR3 nucleotides are TGTGCCAGCCGGTACACCGGGGAGCTGTTTTTT. The chain couples TRBV12-3 or TRBV12-4 to TRBJ2-2; no clear D. Between the trimmed V and J ends, which lost 8 bases and 3 bases, there was a span of 4 bases. The CDR3 runs 11 residues.

This clonotype was detected a few times. This chain links TRBV21-1 with TRBJ2-7; no DNA check was done on the table's D call, TRBD2. TRBV21-1 is noted as a pseudogene. This CDR3 comprises 15 residues. This CDR3 reads CASSATSGLSYEQYF. The CDR3 nucleotides read TGTGCCAGCAGCGCCACTAGCGGGCTCTCCTACGAGCAGTACTTC.

In this sample, this clonotype turned up a few times. The chain recombines TRBV14 with TRBJ2-7; 13 nucleotides align to TRBD2. J gave up 5 bases and V 7 bases, and 8 bases lay outside the gene matches. The CDR3 has 15 amino acids. Germline V CDR1 and CDR2: SGHDN, FVKESK. The CDR3 sequence: CASNPGLAGSNEQYF. In DNA, the CDR3 is TGTGCCAGCAACCCGGGACTAGCGGGATCTAACGAGCAGTACTTC.

This clonotype turned up a few times. The J gene is TRBJ2-1, the V gene TRBV6-2 or TRBV6-3; D is tentatively TRBD1 or TRBD2 (5 bases each). The germline V gene has CDR1 MNHEY and CDR2 SVGEGT. The CDR3 loop spans 12 amino acids. Between the trimmed V and J ends, which lost 5 bases and 11 bases, there was a span of 13 bases. CDR3 in amino acids: CASSPSGQKQFF. DNA for the CDR3: TGTGCCAGCAGTCCGTCGGGGCAGAAGCAGTTCTTC.

This chain connects TRBV20-1 to TRBJ1-2; the D gene is possibly TRBD1 (5 bases). Germline CDR1 reads DFQATT; CDR2 reads SNEGSKA (reference sequence). CDR3 size: 14 residues. Trimming removed 1 base from V and 7 bases from J, with 16 bases in between. The CDR3 spells CSARGDSSSIGYTF. The CDR3 DNA reads TGCAGTGCTAGAGGCGACAGTTCCTCCATTGGCTACACCTTC.

The chain combines TRBV7-2 with TRBJ2-1, with no clear D. The length of the CDR3 is 15 residues. Trimming stripped 1 base from V and 2 bases from J, with 9 bases between. Per the germline V gene, CDR1 is SGHTA and CDR2 is FQGNSA. The CDR3, as DNA: TGTGCCAGCAGCTTAGGTGGGAAGCCCTACAATGAGCAGTTCTTC. Amino acid sequence: CASSLGGKPYNEQFF.

The chain employs TRBV19 and TRBJ2-1, with 8 bases fitting TRBD1. The V and J ends lost 3 bases and 2 bases, in that order; junction bases with no gene match: 15. CDR1 is LNHDA and CDR2 is SQIVND in the germline V gene (reference sequence). CDR3 length equals 19 residues. Written as DNA, the CDR3 is TGTGCCAGTAGTATCCGTGGCCTTGGAGGGACAGGAGCCTACAATGAGCAGTTCTTC. Protein product: CASSIRGLGGTGAYNEQFF.

The table lists this clonotype with a few counts. The chain combines TRBV5-6 with TRBJ2-7; a possible D gene is TRBD1 (5 bases). The V end was cut by 1 base, the J end by 2 bases, with 13 bases between. From germline, CDR1 is SGHDT and CDR2 YYEEEE. The CDR3 sequence is 15 residues long. The CDR3 DNA sequence: TGTGCCAGCAGCTTGTCTCAGGGTAACCCCTACGAGCAGTACTTC. It is translated as CASSLSQGNPYEQYF. Using reference TRBV5-6 and TRBJ2-7 for the parts outside the CDR3, the full variable domain is DAGVTQSPTHLIKTRGQQVTLRCSPKSGHDTVSWYQQALGQGPQFIFQYYEEEERQRGNFPDRFSGHQFPNYSSELNVNALLLGDSALYLCASSLSQGNPYEQYFGPGTRLTVT.

This clonotype was found many times. The junction shows a germline mismatch at one end, possibly a read error. V is TRBV5-1 and J is TRBJ2-3; 14 positions match TRBD2. This CDR3 region has 15 residues. Germline V CDR1 and CDR2: SGHRS, YFSETQ. The CDR3 loop reads CASSPGLAGADTQYF. The CDR3 coding sequence is TGTGCCAGCAGTCCGGGACTAGCGGGGGCAGATACGCAGTATTTT.

V gene TRBV10-2 combines with J gene TRBJ1-5; D is perhaps TRBD1 (5 bases). The length of the CDR3 is 13 residues. Looked up from germline, CDR1 is WSHSY and CDR2 is SAAADI. V lost 5 bases and J 3 bases, leaving 8 bases between the germline ends. The CDR3 sequence: CASSSDINQPQHF. Here the CDR3 DNA reads TGCGCCAGCAGTTCGGACATCAATCAGCCCCAGCATTTT.

The chain links TRBV20-1 to TRBJ2-2, with a weak D call TRBD2 (6 bases). Deletions cut 0 bases from V and 5 bases from J, with 13 bases between. Per germline, CDR1 DFQATT and CDR2 SNEGSKA (reference sequence). The CDR3 covers 15 residues. CDR3 DNA sequence: TGCAGTGCTAGAGATCGGGGGATGGGGACCGGGGAGCTGTTTTTT. Its protein is CSARDRGMGTGELFF.

This clonotype was found a few times. The genes are TRBV4-2 and TRBJ2-2; D unclear. The CDR3 is 16 residues long. V was pared by 2 bases and J by 0 bases, with 10 bases between. From germline, CDR1 is LGHNA and CDR2 YNFKEQ. DNA of the CDR3: TGTGCCAGCAGCCAACAAGCGATTACGAACACCGGGGAGCTGTTTTTT. As protein: CASSQQAITNTGELFF.

This clonotype was detected many times. This chain connects TRBV19 to TRBJ2-7, with D unclear. CDR1 is LNHDA, CDR2 SQIVND, per germline (reference sequence). The CDR3 has 15 residues. Trimming removed 3 bases from V and 2 bases from J, with 14 bases in between. Here the CDR3 DNA reads TGTGCCAGTAGTATTGACCGCCCCAAGACCTACGAGCAGTACTTC. This codes for CASSIDRPKTYEQYF.

The sample holds a few counts of this clonotype. The chain uses TRBV27 and TRBJ2-1; 14 bases line up with TRBD2. V was pared by 2 bases and J by 3 bases, with 9 bases of the junction left unmatched. Germline CDR1 and CDR2: MNHEY and SMNVEV (reference sequence). CDR3 length: 19 residues. The CDR3 is CASSLGLGTSGSFYNEQFF. The CDR3 DNA is TGTGCCAGCAGTTTAGGCCTCGGGACTAGCGGGAGCTTCTACAATGAGCAGTTCTTC.

The J gene is TRBJ1-3, the V gene TRBV10-3; D is undetermined. Trimming took 4 bases from V and 2 from J, leaving 6 bases between them. The CDR3 runs to 13 residues. In germline, CDR1 is ENHRY, CDR2 SYGVKD. This CDR3 reads CAISVPPGNTIYF. In DNA form, the CDR3 reads TGTGCCATCAGTGTCCCACCTGGAAACACCATATATTTT.

This clonotype was counted at least ten times. J is TRBJ2-5 and V is TRBV7-8; 10 bases are shared with TRBD2. The germline V gene has CDR1 SGHVS and CDR2 FQNEAQ. This CDR3 comprises 15 residues. J was trimmed by 4 bases and V by 2 bases; bases with no gene match: 4. For the CDR3, the DNA is TGTGCCAGCAGCTTAAGGACTAGCGGAAGAGAGACCCAGTACTTC. This encodes CASSLRTSGRETQYF. Full variable domain (remainder filled in from reference TRBV7-8 and TRBJ2-5): GAGVSQSPRYKVAKRGQDVALRCDPISGHVSLFWYQQALGQGPEFLTYFQNEAQLDKSGLPSDRFFAERPEGSVSTLKIQRTQQEDSAVYLCASSLRTSGRETQYFGPGTRLLVL.

The chain has TRBV10-3 and TRBJ2-7; D may be TRBD1 (7 bases). The CDR3 is 16 residues long. The V end was cut by 2 bases, the J end by 4 bases, with 18 bases between. Per the germline V gene, CDR1 is ENHRY and CDR2 is SYGVKD. In DNA, the CDR3 is TGTGCCATCAGTGAGCTCTCAACAGGGGCGGGGTACGAGCAGTACTTC. It translates to CAISELSTGAGYEQYF.